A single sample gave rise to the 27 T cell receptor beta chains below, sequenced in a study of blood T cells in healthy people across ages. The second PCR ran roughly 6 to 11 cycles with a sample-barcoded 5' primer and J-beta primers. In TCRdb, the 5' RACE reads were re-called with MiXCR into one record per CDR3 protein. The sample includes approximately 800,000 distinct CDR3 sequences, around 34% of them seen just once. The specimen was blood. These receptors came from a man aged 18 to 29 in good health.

This chain's CDR3 is CASSAARYIGYGYTF. The DNA of the CDR3 is TGTGCCAGCAGCGCAGCCCGCTATATTGGCTATGGCTACACCTTC. J is TRBJ1-2 and V is TRBV9, with D hard to call. V was cut by 3 bases and J by 4 bases, with 16 bases left in between. Germline V gene sequence: CDR1 SGDLS, CDR2 YYNGEE. This CDR3 has 15 amino acids.

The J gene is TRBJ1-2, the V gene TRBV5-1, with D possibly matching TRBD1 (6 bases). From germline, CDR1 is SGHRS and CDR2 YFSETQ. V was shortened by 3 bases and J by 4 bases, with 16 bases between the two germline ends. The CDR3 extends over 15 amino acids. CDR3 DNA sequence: TGCGCCAGCAGCTCAGAGACAGGCACATCCTATGGCTACACCTTC. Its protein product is CASSSETGTSYGYTF.

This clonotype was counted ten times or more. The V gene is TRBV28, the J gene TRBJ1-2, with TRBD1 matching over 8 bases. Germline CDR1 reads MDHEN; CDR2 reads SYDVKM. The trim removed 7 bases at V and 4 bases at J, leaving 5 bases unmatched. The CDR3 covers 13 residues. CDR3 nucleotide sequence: TGTGCCAGCAAGGCAGGGGGCAGCTATGGCTACACCTTC. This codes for CASKAGGSYGYTF.

CDR3 region: CASSPMGGGDYGYTF. The CDR3 coding sequence is TGTGCCAGCAGCCCTATGGGGGGCGGTGACTATGGCTACACCTTC. V usage is TRBV9 and J usage is TRBJ1-2; tentatively, D is TRBD1 (6 bases). Trimming left V 4 bases short and J 3 bases short, with 16 bases between. The CDR3 is made up of 15 amino acids. CDR1 is SGDLS, CDR2 YYNGEE, per germline.

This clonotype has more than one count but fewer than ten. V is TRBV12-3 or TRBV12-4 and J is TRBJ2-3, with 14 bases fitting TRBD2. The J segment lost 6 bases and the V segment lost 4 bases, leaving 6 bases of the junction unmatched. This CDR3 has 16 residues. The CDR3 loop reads CASSSGLAGGGDTQYF. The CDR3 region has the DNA TGTGCCAGCAGTTCCGGACTAGCGGGGGGCGGGGATACGCAGTATTTT.

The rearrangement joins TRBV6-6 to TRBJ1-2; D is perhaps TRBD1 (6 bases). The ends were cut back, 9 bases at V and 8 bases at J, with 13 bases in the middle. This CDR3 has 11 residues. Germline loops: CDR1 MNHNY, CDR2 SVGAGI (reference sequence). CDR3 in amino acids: CASRQGKGYTF. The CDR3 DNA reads TGTGCCAGTAGGCAGGGGAAGGGCTACACCTTC.

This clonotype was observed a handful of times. The CDR3 reads CASSQFRDPGNTIYF. CDR3 DNA sequence: TGTGCCAGCAGCCAATTCCGGGACCCTGGAAACACCATATATTTT. The chain has TRBV14 and TRBJ1-3; the D gene is possibly TRBD1 (5 bases). Between the trimmed V and J ends, which lost 2 bases and 2 bases, there was a span of 10 bases. CDR1 and CDR2 from the germline V gene are SGHDN and FVKESK. The CDR3 has 15 residues.

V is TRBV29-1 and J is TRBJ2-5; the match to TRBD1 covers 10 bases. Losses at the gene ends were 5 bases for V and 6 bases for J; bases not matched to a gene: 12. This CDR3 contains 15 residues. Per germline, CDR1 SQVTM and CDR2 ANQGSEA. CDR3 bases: TGCAGCGTTTCCTTCCTGACAGGGGGCAGTAAGACCCAGTACTTC. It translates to CSVSFLTGGSKTQYF.

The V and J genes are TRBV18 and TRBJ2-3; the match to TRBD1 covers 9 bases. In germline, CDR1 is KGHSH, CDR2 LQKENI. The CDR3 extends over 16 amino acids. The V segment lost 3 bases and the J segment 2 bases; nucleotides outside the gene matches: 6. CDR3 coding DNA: TGTGCCAGCTCACCCAGGACAGGGGCCTTCACAGATACGCAGTATTTT. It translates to CASSPRTGAFTDTQYF.

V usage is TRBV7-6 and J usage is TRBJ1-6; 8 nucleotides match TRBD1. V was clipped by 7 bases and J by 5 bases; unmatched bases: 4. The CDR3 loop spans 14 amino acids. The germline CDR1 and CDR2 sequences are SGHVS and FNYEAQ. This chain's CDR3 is CASNRQGNNSPLHF. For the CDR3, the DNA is TGTGCCAGCAACCGACAGGGGAATAATTCACCCCTCCACTTT.

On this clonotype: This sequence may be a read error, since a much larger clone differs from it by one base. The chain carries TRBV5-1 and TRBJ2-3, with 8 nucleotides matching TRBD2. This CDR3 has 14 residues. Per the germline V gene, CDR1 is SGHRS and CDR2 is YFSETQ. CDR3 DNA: TGCACCAGCAGCTTGGGACTAGTCCCAGATACGCAGTATTTT. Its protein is CTSSLGLVPDTQYF.

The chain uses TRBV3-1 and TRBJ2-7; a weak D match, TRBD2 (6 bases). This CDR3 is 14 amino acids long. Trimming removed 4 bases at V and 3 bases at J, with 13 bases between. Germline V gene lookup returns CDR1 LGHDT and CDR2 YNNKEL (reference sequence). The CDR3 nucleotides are TGTGCCAGCAGCCCCACTTGGGACTTCTACGAGCAGTACTTC. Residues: CASSPTWDFYEQYF.

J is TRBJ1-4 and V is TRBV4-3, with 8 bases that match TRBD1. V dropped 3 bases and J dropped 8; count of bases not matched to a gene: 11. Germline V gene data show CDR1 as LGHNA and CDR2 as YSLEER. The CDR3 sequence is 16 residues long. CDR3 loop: CASSQATGGLGEKLFF. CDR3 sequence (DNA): TGCGCCAGCAGCCAGGCAACAGGGGGATTGGGAGAAAAACTGTTTTTT.

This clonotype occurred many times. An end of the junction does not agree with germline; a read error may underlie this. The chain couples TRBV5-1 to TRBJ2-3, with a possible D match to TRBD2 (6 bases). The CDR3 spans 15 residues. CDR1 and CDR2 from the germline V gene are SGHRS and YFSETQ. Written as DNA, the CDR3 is TGTGCCAGCAGCTTCGGCGGGGCTAGCACAGATACGCAGTATTTT. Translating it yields CASSFGGASTDTQYF. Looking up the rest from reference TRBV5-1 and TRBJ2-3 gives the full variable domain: KAGVTQTPRYLIKTRGQQVTLSCSPISGHRSVSWYQQTPGQGLQFLFEYFSETQRNKGNFPGRFSGRQFSNSRSEMNVSTLELGDSALYLCASSFGGASTDTQYFGPGTRLTVL.

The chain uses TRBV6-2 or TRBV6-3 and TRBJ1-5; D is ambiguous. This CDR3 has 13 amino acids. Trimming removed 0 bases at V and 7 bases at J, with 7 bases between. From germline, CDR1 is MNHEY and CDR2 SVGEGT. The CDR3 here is CASSYSGSQPQHF. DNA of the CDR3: TGTGCCAGCAGTTACTCAGGGAGCCAGCCCCAGCATTTT.

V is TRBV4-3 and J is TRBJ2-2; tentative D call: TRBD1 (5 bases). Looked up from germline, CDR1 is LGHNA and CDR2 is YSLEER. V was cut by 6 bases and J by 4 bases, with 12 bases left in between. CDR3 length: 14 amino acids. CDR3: CASSTQQGTGELFF. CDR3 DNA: TGCGCCAGCAGTACACAGCAGGGCACCGGGGAGCTGTTTTTT.

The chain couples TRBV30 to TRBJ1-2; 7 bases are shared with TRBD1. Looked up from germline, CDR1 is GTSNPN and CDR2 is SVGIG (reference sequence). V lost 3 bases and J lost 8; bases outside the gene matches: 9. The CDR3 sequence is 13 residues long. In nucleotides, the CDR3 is TGTGCCTGGAGGGAAACAGGGGTACTCGGCTACACCTTC. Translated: CAWRETGVLGYTF.

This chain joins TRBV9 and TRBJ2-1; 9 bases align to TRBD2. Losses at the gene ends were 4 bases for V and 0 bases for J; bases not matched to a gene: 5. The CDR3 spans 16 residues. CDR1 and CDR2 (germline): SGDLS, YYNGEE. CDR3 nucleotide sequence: TGTGCCAGCAGCTTATATAGCGGGAGCTCCTACAATGAGCAGTTCTTC. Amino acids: CASSLYSGSSYNEQFF.

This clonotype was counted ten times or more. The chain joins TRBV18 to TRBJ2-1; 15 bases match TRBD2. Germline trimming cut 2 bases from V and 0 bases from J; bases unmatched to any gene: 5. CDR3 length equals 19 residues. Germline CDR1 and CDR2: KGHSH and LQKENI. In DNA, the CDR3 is TGTGCCAGCTCACCAGGACTAGCGGGGGGGCAGAGCTCCTACAATGAGCAGTTCTTC. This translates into CASSPGLAGGQSSYNEQFF.

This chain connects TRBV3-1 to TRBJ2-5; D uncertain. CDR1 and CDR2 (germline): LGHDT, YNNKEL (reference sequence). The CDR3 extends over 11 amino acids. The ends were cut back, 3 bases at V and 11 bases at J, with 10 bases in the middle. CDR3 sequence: CASSQTSEQYF. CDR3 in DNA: TGTGCCAGCAGCCAGACCAGTGAGCAGTACTTC.

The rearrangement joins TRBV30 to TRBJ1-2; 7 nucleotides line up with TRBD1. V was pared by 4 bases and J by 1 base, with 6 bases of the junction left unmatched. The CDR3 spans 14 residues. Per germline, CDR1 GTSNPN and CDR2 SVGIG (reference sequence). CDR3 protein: CAWIRAGGNYGYTF. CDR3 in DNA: TGTGCCTGGATCCGAGCAGGGGGTAACTATGGCTACACCTTC.

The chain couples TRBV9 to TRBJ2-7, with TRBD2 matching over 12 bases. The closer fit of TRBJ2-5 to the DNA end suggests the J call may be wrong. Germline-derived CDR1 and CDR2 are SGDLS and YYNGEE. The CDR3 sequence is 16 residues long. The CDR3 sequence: CASSAPTSGGKGTQYF. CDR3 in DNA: TGTGCCAGCAGCGCACCGACTAGCGGGGGCAAAGGGACCCAGTACTTC.

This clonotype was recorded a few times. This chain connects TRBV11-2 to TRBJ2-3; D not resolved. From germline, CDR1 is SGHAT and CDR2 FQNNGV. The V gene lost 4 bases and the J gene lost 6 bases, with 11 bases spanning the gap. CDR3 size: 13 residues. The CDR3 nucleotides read TGTGCCAGCAGCTCGCGCAGCCCCGATACGCAGTATTTT. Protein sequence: CASSSRSPDTQYF.

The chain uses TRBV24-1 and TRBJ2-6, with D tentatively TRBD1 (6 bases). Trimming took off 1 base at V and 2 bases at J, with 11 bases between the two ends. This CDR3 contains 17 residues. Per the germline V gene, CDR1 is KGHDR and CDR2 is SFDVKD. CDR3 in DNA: TGTGCCACCAGTGATTTCACAGGGCGGGCTGGGGCCAACGTCCTGACTTTC. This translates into CATSDFTGRAGANVLTF.

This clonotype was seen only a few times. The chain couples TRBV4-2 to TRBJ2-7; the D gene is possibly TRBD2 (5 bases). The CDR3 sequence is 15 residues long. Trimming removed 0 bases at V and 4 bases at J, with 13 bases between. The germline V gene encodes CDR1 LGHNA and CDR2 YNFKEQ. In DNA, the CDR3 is TGTGCCAGCAGCCAAGAAGCGGCAGCAAAGTACGAGCAGTACTTC. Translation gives CASSQEAAAKYEQYF.

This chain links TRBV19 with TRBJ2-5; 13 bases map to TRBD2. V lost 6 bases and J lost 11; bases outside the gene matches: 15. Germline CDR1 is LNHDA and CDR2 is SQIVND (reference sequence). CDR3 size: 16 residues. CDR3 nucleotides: TGTGCCAGTAGCCCGAGACTAGCGGGGGGCCACAATGAGCAGTACTTC. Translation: CASSPRLAGGHNEQYF.

This CDR3 reads CASSNRLAASSYNEQFF. CDR3 nucleotide sequence: TGTGCCAGCAGCAATAGACTAGCGGCGAGCTCCTACAATGAGCAGTTCTTC. The chain carries TRBV3-1 and TRBJ2-1, with TRBD2 matching over 9 bases. Germline values: CDR1 LGHDT, CDR2 YNNKEL (reference sequence). The trim removed 5 bases at V and 0 bases at J, leaving 8 bases unmatched. The CDR3 runs to 17 residues.